This record concerns one T cell receptor beta chain sequence. In the original processing: Using reference gene primer amplification, nucleated cell counts were estimated. TCRdb's table, derived via immunoSEQ multiplex PCR, lists solely in-frame clones and lacks some. The DNA was the basis for D and trimming; V, J and clone size are from that table. The repertoire holds hundreds of thousands of clones, with around 89% as singletons. V trimming: 7 bases; J trimming: 1 base; junction bases outside the gene matches: 8. The CDR3 has 15 amino acids. Germline assignment: CDR1 SNHLY and CDR2 FYNNEI. This sample stems from a study of blood T cell repertoires in COVID-19. Study-level information: Specimens from acute and convalescent COVID-19 originated in the United States, Italy and Spain. T cells, B-cell-depleted T cells, or PBMCs provided the cDNA or gDNA that served as material.

The sample consisted of peripheral blood. The chain uses TRBV2 and TRBJ2-7; 9 positions agree with TRBD2. The TCR was taken from a woman in her thirties with acute or convalescent COVID-19. CDR3 region: CASTGLASVSYEQYF. CDR3 bases: TGTGCCAGCACCGGACTAGCGTCGGTTTCCTACGAGCAGTACTTC.